This entry is about one TCR beta chain. Its target is not known. PCR was performed using 60 Vbeta and 13 Jbeta primers. Libraries were prepared by immunoSEQ multiplex PCR; TCRdb keeps only in-frame clonotypes and omits some of them. This table holds approximately 150,000 clones, roughly 80% found once. The data belong to a study of cytomegalovirus exposure and HLA in healthy donors. Broader study findings: Serostatus for CMV was the only available immune exposure information.

In germline, CDR1 is SGHRS, CDR2 YFSETQ. Trimming took 4 bases from V and 0 from J; bases not matched to a gene: 9. There are 19 residues in the CDR3. This sequence was found in a man over 45 in good health and CMV-seropositive. The rearrangement joins TRBV5-1 to TRBJ2-6, with 11 positions matching TRBD1. Sequencing used PBMCs. The CDR3 sequence is CASSPTPGTGGSGANVLTF. The CDR3 DNA reads as TGCGCCAGCAGCCCGACCCCGGGGACAGGGGGCTCTGGGGCCAACGTCCTGACTTTC.